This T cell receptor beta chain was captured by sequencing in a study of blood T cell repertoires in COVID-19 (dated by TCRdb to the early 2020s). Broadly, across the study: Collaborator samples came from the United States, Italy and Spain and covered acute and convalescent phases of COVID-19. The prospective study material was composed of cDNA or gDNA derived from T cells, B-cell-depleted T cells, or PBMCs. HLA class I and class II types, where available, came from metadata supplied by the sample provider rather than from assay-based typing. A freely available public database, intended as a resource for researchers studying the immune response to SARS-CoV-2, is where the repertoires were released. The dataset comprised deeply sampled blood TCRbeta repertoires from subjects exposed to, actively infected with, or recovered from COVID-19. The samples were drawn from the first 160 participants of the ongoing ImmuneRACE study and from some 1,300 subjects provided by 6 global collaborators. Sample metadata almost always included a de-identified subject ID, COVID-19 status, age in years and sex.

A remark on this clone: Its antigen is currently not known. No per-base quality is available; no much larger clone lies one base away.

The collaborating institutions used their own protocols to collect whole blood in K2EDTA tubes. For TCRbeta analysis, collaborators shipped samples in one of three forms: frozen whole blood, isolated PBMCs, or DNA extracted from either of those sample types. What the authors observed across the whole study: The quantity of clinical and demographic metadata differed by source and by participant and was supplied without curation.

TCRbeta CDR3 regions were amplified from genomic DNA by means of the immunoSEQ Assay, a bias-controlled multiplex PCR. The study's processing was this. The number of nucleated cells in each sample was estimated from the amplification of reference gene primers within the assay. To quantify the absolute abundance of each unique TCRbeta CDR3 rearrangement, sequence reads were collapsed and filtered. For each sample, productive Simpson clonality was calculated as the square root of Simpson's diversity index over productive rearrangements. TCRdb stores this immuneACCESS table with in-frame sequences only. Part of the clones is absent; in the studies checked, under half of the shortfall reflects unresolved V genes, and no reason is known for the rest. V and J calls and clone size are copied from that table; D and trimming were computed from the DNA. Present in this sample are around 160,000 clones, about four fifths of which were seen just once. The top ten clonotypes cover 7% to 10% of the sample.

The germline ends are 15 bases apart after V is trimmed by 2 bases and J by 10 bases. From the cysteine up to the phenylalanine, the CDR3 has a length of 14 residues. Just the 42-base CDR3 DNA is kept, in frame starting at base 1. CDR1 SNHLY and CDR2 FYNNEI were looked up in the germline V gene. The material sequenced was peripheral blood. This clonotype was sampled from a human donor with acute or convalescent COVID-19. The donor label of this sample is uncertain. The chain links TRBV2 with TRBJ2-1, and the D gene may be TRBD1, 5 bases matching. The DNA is TGTGCCAGCAGTGAACAGGACACCAACGGCGAGCAGTTCTTC. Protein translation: CASSEQDTNGEQFF.